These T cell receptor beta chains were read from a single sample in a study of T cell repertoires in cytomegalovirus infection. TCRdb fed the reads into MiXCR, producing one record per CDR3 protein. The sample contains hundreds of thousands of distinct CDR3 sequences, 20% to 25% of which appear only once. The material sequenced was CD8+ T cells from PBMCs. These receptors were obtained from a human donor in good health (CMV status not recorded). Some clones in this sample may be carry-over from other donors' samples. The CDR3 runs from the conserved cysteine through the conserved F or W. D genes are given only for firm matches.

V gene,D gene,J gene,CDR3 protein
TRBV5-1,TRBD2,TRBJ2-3,CASSLIGLEADTQYF
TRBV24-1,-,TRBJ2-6,CATSDLVGQCRLMANVLTF
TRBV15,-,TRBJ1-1,CATSREELRNTEAFF
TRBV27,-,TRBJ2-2,CASRFGSNTGELFF
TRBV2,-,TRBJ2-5,CASRFGVADQETQYF
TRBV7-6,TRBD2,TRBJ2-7,CASSPLLAEFSEQYF
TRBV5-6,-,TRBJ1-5,CASSLEGRGGNQPQHF
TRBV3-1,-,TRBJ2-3,CASSHPGPDTQYF
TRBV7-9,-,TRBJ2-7,CASSLIYEQYF
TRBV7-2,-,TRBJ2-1,CASSLLAVEQFF
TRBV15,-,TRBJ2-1,CATSREDSLEQFF
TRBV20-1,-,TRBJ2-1,CSARGGGSPGNEQFF
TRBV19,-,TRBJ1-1,CASRPTGQGEAFF
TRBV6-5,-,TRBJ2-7,CASSYSTGNEQYF
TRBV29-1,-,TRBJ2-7,CSVEGNNVDGSYEQYF
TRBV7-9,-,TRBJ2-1,CASSFQGRSNEQFF
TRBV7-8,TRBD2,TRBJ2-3,CASSLGLPGLAGSSTDTQYF
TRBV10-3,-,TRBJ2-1,CAISNGQGGNNEQFF
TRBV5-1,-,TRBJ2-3,CASSSYYRDTSTDTQYF
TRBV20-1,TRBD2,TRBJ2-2,CSARVAGLATGELFF
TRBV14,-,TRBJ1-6,CASSQEQGNSPLHF
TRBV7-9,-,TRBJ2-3,CASSVGSTDTQYF
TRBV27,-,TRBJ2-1,CASTLGSEQFF
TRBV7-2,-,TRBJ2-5,CASSWDGGETQYF
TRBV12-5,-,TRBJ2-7,CTSGPGLVEQYF
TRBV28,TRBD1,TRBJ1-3,CASSPKGARGFGNTIYF
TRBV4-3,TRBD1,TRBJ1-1,CTSSRDRTTEAFF
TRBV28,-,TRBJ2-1,CASSLYGTSYNEQFF
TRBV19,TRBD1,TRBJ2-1,CASNPGTGNNEQFF
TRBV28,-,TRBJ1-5,CASSLLGPGNQPQHF
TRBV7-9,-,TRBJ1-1,CASSLSVDRWAEAFF
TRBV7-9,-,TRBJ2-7,CASSQGSLRHEQYF
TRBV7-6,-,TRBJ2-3,CASSSGPDSTDTQYF
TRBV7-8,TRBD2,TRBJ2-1,CASSGTIGTNEQFF
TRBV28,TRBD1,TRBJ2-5,CASSAPGQGDRETQYF
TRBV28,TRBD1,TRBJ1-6,CASSSIVPGQGVSPLHF
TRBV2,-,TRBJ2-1,CASRGAPGEQFF
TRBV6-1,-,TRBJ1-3,CASSDSRAGNTIYF
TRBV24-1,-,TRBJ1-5,CATSDSPYSNQPQHF
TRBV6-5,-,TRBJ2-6,CASVSRGASGANVLTF